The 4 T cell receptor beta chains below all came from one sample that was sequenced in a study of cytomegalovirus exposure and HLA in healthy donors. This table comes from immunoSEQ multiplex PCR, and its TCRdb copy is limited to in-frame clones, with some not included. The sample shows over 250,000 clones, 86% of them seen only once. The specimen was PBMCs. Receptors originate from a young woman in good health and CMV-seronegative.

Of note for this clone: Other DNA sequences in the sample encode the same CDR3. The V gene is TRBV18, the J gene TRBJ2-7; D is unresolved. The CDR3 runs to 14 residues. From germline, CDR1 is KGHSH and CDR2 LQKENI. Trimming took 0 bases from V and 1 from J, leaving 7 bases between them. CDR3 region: CASSPPGGSYEQYF. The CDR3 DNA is TGTGCCAGCTCACCACCTGGCGGATCCTACGAGCAGTACTTC.

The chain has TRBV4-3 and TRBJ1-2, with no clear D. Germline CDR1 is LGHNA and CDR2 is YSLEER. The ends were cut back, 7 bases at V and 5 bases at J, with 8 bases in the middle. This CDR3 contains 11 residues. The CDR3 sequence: CASTSGYGYTF. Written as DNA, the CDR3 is TGCGCCAGCACCTCGGGGTATGGCTACACCTTC.

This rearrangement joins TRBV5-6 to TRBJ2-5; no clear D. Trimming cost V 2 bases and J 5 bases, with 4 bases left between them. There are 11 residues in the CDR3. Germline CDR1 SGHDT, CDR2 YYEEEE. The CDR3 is CASSFVETQYF. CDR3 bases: TGTGCCAGCAGCTTCGTCGAGACCCAGTACTTC.

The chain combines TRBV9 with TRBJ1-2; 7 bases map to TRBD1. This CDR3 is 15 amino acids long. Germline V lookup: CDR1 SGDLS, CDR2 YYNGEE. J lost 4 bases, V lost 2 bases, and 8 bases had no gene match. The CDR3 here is CASSVRQGGSYGYTF. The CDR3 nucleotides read TGTGCCAGCAGCGTCCGACAGGGCGGAAGCTATGGCTACACCTTC.